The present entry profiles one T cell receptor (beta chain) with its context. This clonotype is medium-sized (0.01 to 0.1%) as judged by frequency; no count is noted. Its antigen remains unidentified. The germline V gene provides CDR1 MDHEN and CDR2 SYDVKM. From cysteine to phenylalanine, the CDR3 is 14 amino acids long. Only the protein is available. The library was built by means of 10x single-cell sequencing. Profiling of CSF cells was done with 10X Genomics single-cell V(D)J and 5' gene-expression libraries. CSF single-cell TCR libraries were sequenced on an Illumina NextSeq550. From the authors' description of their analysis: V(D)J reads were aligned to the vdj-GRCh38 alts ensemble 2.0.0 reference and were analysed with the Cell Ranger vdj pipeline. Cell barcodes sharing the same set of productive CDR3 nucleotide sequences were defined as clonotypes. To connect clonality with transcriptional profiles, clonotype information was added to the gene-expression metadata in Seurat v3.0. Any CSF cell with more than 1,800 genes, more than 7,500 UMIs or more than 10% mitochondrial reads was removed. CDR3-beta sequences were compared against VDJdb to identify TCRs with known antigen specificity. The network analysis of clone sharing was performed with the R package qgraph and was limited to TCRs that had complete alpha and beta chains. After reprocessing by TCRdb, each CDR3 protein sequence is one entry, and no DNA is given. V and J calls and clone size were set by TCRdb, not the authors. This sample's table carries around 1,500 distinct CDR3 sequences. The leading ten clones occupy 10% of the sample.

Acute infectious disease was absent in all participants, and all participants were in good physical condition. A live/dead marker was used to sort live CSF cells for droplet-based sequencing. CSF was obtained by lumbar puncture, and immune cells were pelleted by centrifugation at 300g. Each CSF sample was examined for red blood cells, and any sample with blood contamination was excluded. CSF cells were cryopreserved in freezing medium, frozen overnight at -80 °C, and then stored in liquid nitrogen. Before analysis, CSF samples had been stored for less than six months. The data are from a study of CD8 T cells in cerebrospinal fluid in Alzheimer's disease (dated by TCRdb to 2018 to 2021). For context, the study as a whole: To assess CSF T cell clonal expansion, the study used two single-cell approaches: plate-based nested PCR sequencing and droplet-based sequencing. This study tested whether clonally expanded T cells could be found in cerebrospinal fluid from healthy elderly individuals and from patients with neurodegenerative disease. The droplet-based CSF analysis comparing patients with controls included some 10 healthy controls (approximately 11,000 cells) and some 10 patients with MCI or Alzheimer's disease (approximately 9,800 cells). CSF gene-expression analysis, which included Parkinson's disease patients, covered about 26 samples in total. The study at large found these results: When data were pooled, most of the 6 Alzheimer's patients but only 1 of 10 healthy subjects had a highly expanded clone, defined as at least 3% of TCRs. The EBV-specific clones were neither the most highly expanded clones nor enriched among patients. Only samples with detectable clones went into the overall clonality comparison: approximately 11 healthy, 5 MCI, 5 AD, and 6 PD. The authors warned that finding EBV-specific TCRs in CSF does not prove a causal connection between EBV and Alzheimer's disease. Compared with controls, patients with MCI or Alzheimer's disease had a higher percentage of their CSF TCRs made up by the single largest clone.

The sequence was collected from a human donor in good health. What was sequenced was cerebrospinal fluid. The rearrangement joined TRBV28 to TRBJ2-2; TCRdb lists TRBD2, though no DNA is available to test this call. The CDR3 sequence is CASSSPGPTGELFF. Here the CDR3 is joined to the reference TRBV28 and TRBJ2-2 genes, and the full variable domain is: DVKVTQSSRYLVKRTGEKVFLECVQDMDHENMFWYRQDPGLGLRLIYFSYDVKMKEKGDIPEGYSVSREKKERFSLILESASTNQTSMYLCASSSPGPTGELFFGEGSRLTVL.